This TCR beta chain emerged from a study of brain metastases from non-small cell lung cancer. The study's findings and limits: In over 55% of brain metastases, T-cell clones were expanded compared with matched primary tumors. Fewer infiltrating T cells were found in brain metastases than primaries. TCR repertoires overlapped largely between brain metastases and matched primaries.

For this clone: Its cognate antigen is unknown.

Data came from immunoSEQ multiplex PCR; TCRdb stores just in-frame clones and leaves some out. The data show roughly 4,600 clones, with roughly 80% seen just once and around 7.8% held by the top ten. The sample comprised primary lung tumor tissue. The sequence was collected from a donor at least 40 years old with non-small cell lung cancer.

Written as DNA, the CDR3 is TGTGCCACCAGTGAAGGGACTAGCGGGGCGGACTGGGAGCTGTTTTTT. This translates into CATSEGTSGADWELFF. The rearrangement links TRBV24-1 to TRBJ2-2; 13 bases match TRBD2. V trimming: 4 bases; J trimming: 9 bases; junction bases outside the gene matches: 7. The CDR3 is 16 amino acids. Per the germline V gene, CDR1 is KGHDR and CDR2 is SFDVKD.